This T cell receptor (beta chain) comes out of a study of naive and memory T cell subsets. Study results and caveats: Between naive and memory subsets, TCR abundance power law exponents differed.

CDR1 and CDR2 (germline): WNHNN, SYGVQD (reference sequence). The ends were cut back, 0 bases at V and 3 bases at J, with 5 bases in the middle. The CDR3 loop spans 13 amino acids. Two oligonucleotides, mixed equimolar, formed the beta constant-region primer covering TRBC1 and TRBC2. Nested alpha and beta constant-region primers with the SP2 primer drove four PCR rounds on ligated cDNA. Each CDR3 protein is one row after TCRdb ran MiXCR on the UMI-ligation and nested PCR reads. Of tens of thousands of distinct CDR3 sequences in the sample, 13% were seen once. Remarks on this clonotype: What it binds is not known.

Effector memory cells were sorted as CD45RA-CD27-, EMRA cells as CD45RA+CD27-. The sequenced sample consisted of effector memory CD4+ T cells from blood. Subset here: effector memory, CD45RA- CD27-. This receptor was obtained from a human donor in good health. The chain joins TRBV10-1 to TRBJ1-2; no clear D gene. CDR3 amino acids: CASSESYDYGYTF. The DNA for the CDR3 is TGCGCCAGCAGTGAGTCGTACGACTATGGCTACACCTTC.